This T cell receptor beta chain was captured by sequencing in a study of cytomegalovirus exposure and HLA in healthy donors. Notes on the study in general: Being productive about 90% or about 30% of the time was typical of most TCR beta V segments in an earlier analysis. TCR beta chains numbering some 160 were designated cytomegalovirus-associated. TCR sequences were mostly rare, though some public TCRs occurred in many donors.

Trimming cost V 2 bases and J 0 bases, with 8 bases left between them. The length of the CDR3 is 14 residues. Germline V lookup: CDR1 SGHDT, CDR2 YYEEEE. The study ran its PCR with 60 Vbeta and 13 Jbeta primers. Sequencing used immunoSEQ multiplex PCR; TCRdb keeps in-frame clones, though not all of them. The table includes more than 95,000 clones, around 74% detected once. Likely unrecorded immune exposures existed in these nominally healthy donors. This clone came up once. Its antigen is not identified. The receptor's source is a woman aged 18-29 years in good health and CMV-seronegative. Sequenced input: PBMCs. The genes are TRBV5-6 and TRBJ1-1; D remains unclear. The CDR3 sequence is CASSFFSVNTEAFF. As DNA, the CDR3 is TGTGCCAGCAGCTTTTTTTCGGTGAACACTGAAGCTTTCTTT.